Listed below are T cell receptor beta chains from one sample, sequenced in a study of post-analysis software for immune sequencing data. TCRdb analysed the PCR reads with MiXCR anew, one entry per CDR3 protein. Of about 430,000 distinct CDR3 sequences listed, approximately 37% are singletons. Sequenced sample: blood. Source of these receptors: a girl aged 2-9 years with multiple sclerosis. Both conserved end residues are part of each CDR3. Fields, in order: D gene, V gene, clone size, J gene, CDR3 DNA, CDR3 protein. The D gene is left open where the match is weak. The size of a clone is reported for some rows only, either as once, few or many, or as a class for expanded clones.

D gene: -
V gene: TRBV20-1
clone size: few
J gene: TRBJ2-7
CDR3 DNA: TGCAGTGCTAGCCGAGCGGGCAGTCACTACGAGCAGTACTTC
CDR3 protein: CSASRAGSHYEQYF

D gene: -
V gene: TRBV5-1
clone size: once
J gene: TRBJ1-2
CDR3 DNA: TGCGCCAGCAGCTTGGTTGGACACGGCTACACCTTC
CDR3 protein: CASSLVGHGYTF

D gene: -
V gene: TRBV28
clone size: few
J gene: TRBJ2-7
CDR3 DNA: TGTGCCAGCAGTAACAGGGAGGGGGGGGTTGAGCAGTACTTC
CDR3 protein: CASSNREGGVEQYF

D gene: TRBD1
V gene: TRBV6-5
clone size: few
J gene: TRBJ1-2
CDR3 DNA: TGTGCCAGCAGTTACGCGACAGGGGGGTACGGGACCTATGGCTACACCTTC
CDR3 protein: CASSYATGGYGTYGYTF

D gene: -
V gene: TRBV28
clone size: few
J gene: TRBJ2-7
CDR3 DNA: TGTGCCAGCAGTTTCCAGGGGTACGAGCAGTACTTC
CDR3 protein: CASSFQGYEQYF

D gene: TRBD2
V gene: TRBV9
clone size: few
J gene: TRBJ2-7
CDR3 DNA: TGTGCCAGCAGCGTCCTTTCTAGCGGGGGGCTGTACGAGCAGTACTTC
CDR3 protein: CASSVLSSGGLYEQYF

D gene: -
V gene: TRBV27
clone size: few
J gene: TRBJ2-5
CDR3 DNA: TGTGCCAGCAGTCCCGCGCGACAAGAGGAGACCCAGTACTTC
CDR3 protein: CASSPARQEETQYF

D gene: -
V gene: TRBV5-1
clone size: -
J gene: TRBJ2-7
CDR3 DNA: TGCGCCAGCAGCCCGTGGTCCCACGGGAACGAGCAGTACTTC
CDR3 protein: CASSPWSHGNEQYF

D gene: -
V gene: TRBV12-3/TRBV12-4
clone size: -
J gene: TRBJ1-2
CDR3 DNA: TGTGCCAGCCGGGGGCAGGAGACGAACTATGGCTACACCTTC
CDR3 protein: CASRGQETNYGYTF

D gene: -
V gene: TRBV29-1
clone size: -
J gene: TRBJ1-5
CDR3 DNA: TGCAGCGTTACAGGGTCAGCGGTAGAGCCCCAGCATTTT
CDR3 protein: CSVTGSAVEPQHF

D gene: -
V gene: TRBV28
clone size: few
J gene: TRBJ1-6
CDR3 DNA: TGTGCCAGCACCGCGGCGGCGAATAATTCACCCCTCCACTTT
CDR3 protein: CASTAAANNSPLHF

D gene: -
V gene: TRBV5-1
clone size: -
J gene: TRBJ2-3
CDR3 DNA: TGCGCCAGCAGCTTGATCCCTAGCACAGATACGCAGTATTTT
CDR3 protein: CASSLIPSTDTQYF

D gene: -
V gene: TRBV7-8
clone size: -
J gene: TRBJ1-4
CDR3 DNA: TGTGCCAGCAGCTTAGCCCAGGGGTATGAAAAACTGTTTTTT
CDR3 protein: CASSLAQGYEKLFF

D gene: -
V gene: TRBV12-3/TRBV12-4
clone size: -
J gene: TRBJ1-6
CDR3 DNA: TGTGCCAGCAGGTTTGGGAAAGGGTCCGGAAAAGCCTCTCAGAATTCACCCCTCCACTTT
CDR3 protein: CASRFGKGSGKASQNSPLHF

D gene: TRBD2
V gene: TRBV7-2
clone size: -
J gene: TRBJ2-1
CDR3 DNA: TGTGCCAGCAGCGGACGGACTAGCGGGCTGTACAATGAGCAGTTCTTC
CDR3 protein: CASSGRTSGLYNEQFF

D gene: -
V gene: TRBV7-6
clone size: few
J gene: TRBJ2-3
CDR3 DNA: TGTGCCAGCAGCTTAGGTCACGTATCTCCCTACACAGATACGCAGTATTTT
CDR3 protein: CASSLGHVSPYTDTQYF

D gene: TRBD1
V gene: TRBV6-5
clone size: -
J gene: TRBJ2-7
CDR3 DNA: TGTGCCAGCAGCTACCTGACAGGGGGCTACGAGCAGTACTTC
CDR3 protein: CASSYLTGGYEQYF

D gene: -
V gene: TRBV12-3/TRBV12-4
clone size: -
J gene: TRBJ2-5
CDR3 DNA: TGTGCCAGCAGTACGATGACCATAAGCTGGCAGTACTTC
CDR3 protein: CASSTMTISWQYF

D gene: -
V gene: TRBV20-1
clone size: once
J gene: TRBJ1-6
CDR3 DNA: TGCAGTGCTAGAGATCGGTGGAATAATTCACCCCTCCACTTT
CDR3 protein: CSARDRWNNSPLHF

D gene: TRBD2
V gene: TRBV29-1
clone size: -
J gene: TRBJ2-5
CDR3 DNA: TGCAGCGCGGGCGGGGTGCGGGGGCAAGAGACCCAGTACTTC
CDR3 protein: CSAGGVRGQETQYF

D gene: -
V gene: TRBV5-6
clone size: -
J gene: TRBJ2-5
CDR3 DNA: TGTGCCAGCAGCTGGGCTAGCCGGGTAGAGACCCAGTACTTC
CDR3 protein: CASSWASRVETQYF

D gene: -
V gene: TRBV13
clone size: -
J gene: TRBJ2-1
CDR3 DNA: TGTGCCAGCAGCTTCCAGTACAATGAGCAGTTCTTC
CDR3 protein: CASSFQYNEQFF

D gene: -
V gene: TRBV5-1
clone size: -
J gene: TRBJ2-5
CDR3 DNA: TGCGCCAGCAGCATTCGGACCTTTGGAGGAGCGCAAGAGACCCAGTACTTC
CDR3 protein: CASSIRTFGGAQETQYF

D gene: -
V gene: TRBV6-6
clone size: many
J gene: TRBJ2-7
CDR3 DNA: TGTGCCAGCAACCCCGAAAGCTCCTACGAGCAGTACTTC
CDR3 protein: CASNPESSYEQYF

D gene: -
V gene: TRBV4-1
clone size: few
J gene: TRBJ1-5
CDR3 DNA: TGCGCCAGCAGCCAAGATCGGGGGTATCAGCCCCAGCATTTT
CDR3 protein: CASSQDRGYQPQHF

D gene: -
V gene: TRBV6-5
clone size: few
J gene: TRBJ1-2
CDR3 DNA: TGTGCCAGCAGTTACGGTGGAGGGGATGGCTACACCTTC
CDR3 protein: CASSYGGGDGYTF

D gene: -
V gene: TRBV28
clone size: few
J gene: TRBJ2-1
CDR3 DNA: TGTGCCAGCAGGGTGGGCGGTTGGTTGGATGAGCAGTTCTTC
CDR3 protein: CASRVGGWLDEQFF

D gene: -
V gene: TRBV5-1
clone size: -
J gene: TRBJ2-1
CDR3 DNA: TGCGCCAGCAGCTTGGCCCGGGCCGACAATGAGCAGTTCTTC
CDR3 protein: CASSLARADNEQFF

D gene: TRBD2
V gene: TRBV29-1
clone size: few
J gene: TRBJ2-1
CDR3 DNA: TGCAGCGTTCTGGTACACCTGAGCGGGGGTTACAATGAGCAGTTCTTC
CDR3 protein: CSVLVHLSGGYNEQFF

D gene: -
V gene: TRBV11-2
clone size: -
J gene: TRBJ2-7
CDR3 DNA: TGTGCCAGCAGCCCACCGCGGAAATACTACGAGCAGTACTTC
CDR3 protein: CASSPPRKYYEQYF

D gene: TRBD2
V gene: TRBV9
clone size: -
J gene: TRBJ2-5
CDR3 DNA: TGTGCCAGCAGCGTAGACGGGGGGCAAGAGACCCAGTACTTC
CDR3 protein: CASSVDGGQETQYF

D gene: TRBD1
V gene: TRBV7-2
clone size: few
J gene: TRBJ2-7
CDR3 DNA: TGTGCCAGCAGCGCGACAGGGACGACTTACGAGCAGTACTTC
CDR3 protein: CASSATGTTYEQYF

D gene: TRBD2
V gene: TRBV7-9
clone size: -
J gene: TRBJ2-2
CDR3 DNA: TGTGCCAGCACCAGTAGCGGGAGCGTCGGGGAACTGTTTTTT
CDR3 protein: CASTSSGSVGELFF

D gene: TRBD1
V gene: TRBV7-9
clone size: -
J gene: TRBJ2-1
CDR3 DNA: TGTGCCAGCAGCTCCCGAGGGGGCGCTGGGAATGAGCAGTTCTTC
CDR3 protein: CASSSRGGAGNEQFF

D gene: TRBD2
V gene: TRBV2
clone size: few
J gene: TRBJ2-1
CDR3 DNA: TGTGCCAGCAGTGAAGGGACTAGCGGGACGGGTGAGCAGTTCTTC
CDR3 protein: CASSEGTSGTGEQFF

D gene: -
V gene: TRBV10-3
clone size: few
J gene: TRBJ2-6
CDR3 DNA: TGTGCCATCAGTGAGTATCAGGACACTGTCTCTGGGGCCAACGTCCTGACTTTC
CDR3 protein: CAISEYQDTVSGANVLTF

D gene: -
V gene: TRBV6-5
clone size: -
J gene: TRBJ2-7
CDR3 DNA: TGTGCCAGCAGCTCAAGGGAAGGGGGCGAGCAGTACTTC
CDR3 protein: CASSSREGGEQYF

D gene: -
V gene: TRBV20-1
clone size: few
J gene: TRBJ2-7
CDR3 DNA: TGCAGTGCTAAAGACAGGTTCGCCTACGAGCAGTACTTC
CDR3 protein: CSAKDRFAYEQYF

D gene: TRBD1
V gene: TRBV12-3/TRBV12-4
clone size: -
J gene: TRBJ1-2
CDR3 DNA: TGTGCCAGCACCCCAGGGGGTTTAGGCTACACCTTC
CDR3 protein: CASTPGGLGYTF

D gene: -
V gene: TRBV27
clone size: -
J gene: TRBJ2-3
CDR3 DNA: -
CDR3 protein: CASSFGGGIDTRYF

D gene: -
V gene: TRBV4-1
clone size: -
J gene: TRBJ2-7
CDR3 DNA: TGCGCCAGCAGCCAGGGAGGGGCAGGGGCCCTAGCTGCCTACGAGCAGTACTTC
CDR3 protein: CASSQGGAGALAAYEQYF

D gene: -
V gene: TRBV28
clone size: few
J gene: TRBJ2-7
CDR3 DNA: TGTGCCAGCAGTTTACTACCCGGGACCTACGAGCAGTACTTC
CDR3 protein: CASSLLPGTYEQYF

D gene: TRBD2
V gene: TRBV6-4
clone size: few
J gene: TRBJ2-2
CDR3 DNA: TGTGCCAGCAGTCTAGCGGGGGACACCGGGGAGCTGTTTTTT
CDR3 protein: CASSLAGDTGELFF

D gene: -
V gene: TRBV2
clone size: -
J gene: TRBJ2-7
CDR3 DNA: TGTGCCAGCCAGGGAGGGACACCGTCCTACGAGCAGTACTTC
CDR3 protein: CASQGGTPSYEQYF

D gene: TRBD2
V gene: TRBV7-8
clone size: -
J gene: TRBJ2-3
CDR3 DNA: TGTGCCAGCAGCTTAGCCCACGCAGCGGGAGGAATCCCCAGCACAGATACGCAGTATTTT
CDR3 protein: CASSLAHAAGGIPSTDTQYF